This TCR beta chain was sequenced in a study of kidney transplant recipient with SARS-CoV-2 infection. In this sample, this clonotype turned up a few times. TCRdb independently ran MiXCR on the reads; one entry per CDR3 protein. The repertoire holds 200,000 to 300,000 distinct CDR3 sequences, with 29% as singletons. Germline lookup yields CDR1 LNHDA and CDR2 SQIVND (reference sequence). The CDR3 sequence is 19 residues long. Losses at the gene ends were 1 base for V and 0 bases for J; bases not matched to a gene: 9. This receptor was taken from a male patient in his thirties who had COVID-19 and was a kidney transplant recipient. These T cells may partly come from the graft donor. V usage is TRBV19 and J usage is TRBJ2-6; 7 bases are shared with TRBD1. The sample consisted of a blood sample, taken at baseline and on day 111 from a kidney transplant recipient. In nucleotides, the CDR3 is TGTGCCAGTAGTATAGGAACAGGGGCGGACCTCTCTGGGGCCAACGTCCTGACTTTC. It yields the protein CASSIGTGADLSGANVLTF.